The clone carrying this TCR beta chain was recorded a few times. The length of the CDR3 is 15 residues. The germline CDR1 and CDR2 sequences are SGHRS and YFSETQ. V lost 6 bases to trimming and J lost 3 bases; unmatched junction nucleotides: 8. The data were taken from a study of T-cell reconstitution after alpha-beta-depleted transplantation in children. Library preparation (for TCRbeta) was performed with unique molecular identifiers. Via MiXCR, TCRdb re-called the PCR reads, giving one row per CDR3 protein. The table lists 400,000 to 500,000 distinct CDR3 sequences, about 11% of them singletons. The chain joins TRBV5-1 to TRBJ2-5; 10 bases align to TRBD1. The receptor was derived from a human donor who donated a stem cell graft to a child with acute myeloid leukemia. This material consisted of PBMCs from the stem cell graft donor, taken from the stem cell graft. Here the CDR3 reads CASTRQGAFEETQYF. The CDR3, as DNA: TGCGCCAGCACTCGACAGGGGGCATTTGAAGAGACCCAGTACTTC. Combining the CDR3 with reference TRBV5-1 and TRBJ2-5 gives the whole variable domain KAGVTQTPRYLIKTRGQQVTLSCSPISGHRSVSWYQQTPGQGLQFLFEYFSETQRNKGNFPGRFSGRQFSNSRSEMNVSTLELGDSALYLCASTRQGAFEETQYFGPGTRLLVL.